The 18 T cell receptor beta chains reported below all come from one sample, sequenced in a study of blood T cell repertoires in COVID-19 (dated by TCRdb to 2020 to 2021). The library relied on the immunoSEQ multiplex PCR assay. TCRdb holds this immuneACCESS table with in-frame rearrangements only. Some clones are missing; in checked studies, unresolved V genes explain under half, and the rest has no known cause. The sample contains 93,000 or so clones, 70% to 90% of them found a single time. Of the sample, 3.1% is held by the ten largest clones. The sequencing sample was made of peripheral blood. The receptors derive from a man aged 45-65 years in a cohort sampled during active COVID-19.

This chain uses TRBV9 with TRBJ1-1; 9 nucleotides match TRBD1. The V and J ends lost 2 bases and 3 bases, in that order; junction bases with no gene match: 2. Germline V gene data show CDR1 as SGDLS and CDR2 as YYNGEE. The CDR3 consists of 14 residues. The CDR3: CASSVDRGDTEAFF. For the CDR3, the DNA is TGTGCCAGCAGCGTGGACAGGGGCGACACTGAAGCTTTCTTT. Combining the CDR3 with reference TRBV9 and TRBJ1-1 gives the whole variable domain DSGVTQTPKHLITATGQRVTLRCSPRSGDLSVYWYQQSLDQGLQFLIQYYNGEERAKGNILERFSAQQFPDLHSELNLSSLELGDSALYFCASSVDRGDTEAFFGQGTRLTVV.

The chain uses TRBV2 and TRBJ2-1, with TRBD1 matching 10 bases. CDR1 and CDR2 from the germline V gene are SNHLY and FYNNEI. The CDR3 consists of 15 residues. The trim removed 0 bases at V and 10 bases at J, leaving 6 bases unmatched. The CDR3 is CASSEAIGQGGEQFF. The CDR3 DNA sequence: TGTGCCAGCAGTGAAGCGATAGGACAGGGGGGCGAGCAGTTCTTC. Full variable domain (remainder filled in from reference TRBV2 and TRBJ2-1): EPEVTQTPSHQVTQMGQEVILRCVPISNHLYFYWYRQILGQKVEFLVSFYNNEISEKSEIFDDQFSVERPDGSNFTLKIRSTKLEDSAMYFCASSEAIGQGGEQFFGPGTRLTVL.

V is TRBV10-2 and J is TRBJ1-2, with 7 bases aligning to TRBD1. Germline V CDR1 and CDR2: WSHSY, SAAADI. The V segment lost 1 base and the J segment 4 bases; nucleotides outside the gene matches: 6. This CDR3 is 15 amino acids long. For the CDR3, the DNA is TGCGCCAGCAGTGAGTTGGCAGGGGGAGGCTATGGCTACACCTTC. As protein: CASSELAGGGYGYTF.

The rearrangement uses TRBV7-2 and TRBJ2-1; 9 nucleotides match TRBD2. The CDR3 totals 15 residues. CDR1 SGHTA and CDR2 FQGNSA come from the germline V gene. With 4 bases clipped from V and 10 bases from J, the junction kept 11 bases outside the gene matches. CDR3 DNA: TGTGCCAGCAGCTGGCGGCGGGGGGGGGCCCCGGAGCAGTTCTTC. It translates to CASSWRRGGAPEQFF. Full variable domain (missing parts from reference TRBV7-2 and TRBJ2-1): GAGVSQSPSNKVTEKGKDVELRCDPISGHTALYWYRQSLGQGLEFLIYFQGNSAPDKSGLPSDRFSAERTGGSVSTLTIQRTQQEDSAVYLCASSWRRGGAPEQFFGPGTRLTVL.

The J gene is TRBJ1-3, the V gene TRBV11-2; D gene uncertain. This CDR3 contains 13 residues. V lost 3 bases to trimming and J lost 3 bases, with 6 bases between them. Germline V gene data show CDR1 as SGHAT and CDR2 as FQNNGV. CDR3: CASSFSLGNTIYF. DNA for the CDR3: TGTGCCAGCAGCTTCTCTCTTGGAAACACCATATATTTT.

The genes are TRBV9 and TRBJ2-3; TRBD2 matches 10 bases. Germline trimming cut 0 bases from V and 4 bases from J; bases unmatched to any gene: 5. The CDR3 has 16 amino acids. Per the germline V gene, CDR1 is SGDLS and CDR2 is YYNGEE. This CDR3 is CASSVDGAGGADTQYF. CDR3 nucleotide sequence: TGTGCCAGCAGCGTAGATGGAGCGGGGGGGGCAGATACGCAGTATTTT.

The chain carries TRBV7-2 and TRBJ2-3; 8 bases are shared with TRBD1. The CDR3 has 15 residues. With 2 bases clipped from V and 3 bases from J, the junction kept 4 bases outside the gene matches. Germline V gives CDR1 SGHTA, CDR2 FQGNSA. The CDR3 loop reads CASSLQGAGTDTQYF. As DNA, the CDR3 is TGTGCCAGCAGCTTACAGGGGGCCGGGACAGATACGCAGTATTTT.

This clone has a single count. The chain uses TRBV10-2 and TRBJ1-1; D gene ambiguous. Trimming removed 6 bases at V and 1 base at J, with 6 bases between. There are 12 residues in the CDR3. Germline V gene sequence: CDR1 WSHSY, CDR2 SAAADI. The CDR3, as DNA: TGCGCCAGCAGGCGACAGAACACTGAAGCTTTCTTT. Translating it yields CASRRQNTEAFF.

The chain recombines TRBV5-6 with TRBJ1-4; TRBD1 is a possible D gene (6 bases). The V end lost 4 bases, the J end lost 8 bases, and 12 bases lay between the germline ends. CDR3 length equals 13 residues. CDR1 SGHDT and CDR2 YYEEEE come from the germline V gene. CDR3 coding DNA: TGTGCCAGCAGCCCAGGGGCTGAGGAAAAACTGTTTTTT. It codes for CASSPGAEEKLFF.

The chain employs TRBV2 and TRBJ1-3; 9 bases align to TRBD1. The CDR3 loop spans 15 amino acids. Germline CDR1 reads SNHLY; CDR2 reads FYNNEI. With 6 bases clipped from V and 4 bases from J, the junction kept 7 bases outside the gene matches. The CDR3 coding sequence is TGTGCCAGCAGGCAAACAGGGGGCGCGGGAAACACCATATATTTT. Encoded protein: CASRQTGGAGNTIYF.

This chain uses TRBV29-1 with TRBJ1-5; 7 bases are a match to TRBD1. Trimming cost V 6 bases and J 3 bases; bases outside gene matches: 5. This CDR3 comprises 13 residues. CDR1 and CDR2 from the germline V gene are SQVTM and ANQGSEA. CDR3 protein: CSVATGDNQPQHF. The CDR3, as DNA: TGCAGCGTCGCAACAGGGGACAATCAGCCCCAGCATTTT.

The chain joins TRBV6-5 to TRBJ2-2; 9 bases are shared with TRBD1. The V segment lost 6 bases and the J segment 6 bases; nucleotides outside the gene matches: 8. CDR3 length: 15 amino acids. Germline CDR1 and CDR2: MNHEY and SVGAGI. The CDR3 DNA reads TGTGCCAGCAGCCGAAGACAGGGGGGTGCCGGGGAGCTGTTTTTT. This gives the protein CASSRRQGGAGELFF.

The CDR3 loop is CASSSDREGDTQYF. CDR3 DNA: TGTGCCAGCAGCTCGGACAGGGAAGGAGATACGCAGTATTTT. The chain has TRBV11-2 and TRBJ2-3, with 8 bases that match TRBD1. Germline values: CDR1 SGHAT, CDR2 FQNNGV. The CDR3 runs 14 residues. V lost 4 bases, J lost 5 bases, and 5 bases stayed unmatched.

This clone was seen once. In DNA form, the CDR3 reads TGTGCCAGCGAGGATAACTCCGACTACAATGAGCAGTTCTTC. As protein: CASEDNSDYNEQFF. The V gene is TRBV28, the J gene TRBJ2-1; D not certain. CDR3 size: 14 residues. V lost 8 bases and J lost 3, with 14 bases in between. Germline-derived CDR1 and CDR2 are MDHEN and SYDVKM.

The gene calls are TRBV5-6 and TRBJ2-3; 7 bases match TRBD1. Germline V gene data show CDR1 as SGHDT and CDR2 as YYEEEE. J lost 2 bases, V lost 2 bases, and 8 bases had no gene match. The CDR3 runs 16 residues. As DNA, the CDR3 is TGTGCCAGCAGCTTCATCGGGACAGCGACCACAGATACGCAGTATTTT. Translation: CASSFIGTATTDTQYF.

This chain links TRBV19 with TRBJ1-5, with 10 bases aligning to TRBD1. The V segment lost 5 bases and the J segment 2 bases; nucleotides outside the gene matches: 9. The CDR3 consists of 17 residues. CDR1 and CDR2 from the germline V gene are LNHDA and SQIVND (reference sequence). In nucleotides, the CDR3 is TGTGCCAGTAGTGCCGGGACAGGGGTTTCTGGCAATCAGCCCCAGCATTTT. Amino acids: CASSAGTGVSGNQPQHF.

The rearrangement links TRBV10-1 to TRBJ2-3; the D gene is possibly TRBD2 (7 bases). In germline, CDR1 is WNHNN, CDR2 SYGVQD (reference sequence). Trimming stripped 0 bases from V and 2 bases from J, with 15 bases between. The CDR3 runs 17 residues. The CDR3 nucleotides are TGCGCCAGCAGTGAGTCAACCAGCGGGGACAACACAGATACGCAGTATTTT. Translating it yields CASSESTSGDNTDTQYF.

The V gene is TRBV27, the J gene TRBJ2-1, with 7 nucleotides matching TRBD1. There are 18 residues in the CDR3. The germline V gene encodes CDR1 MNHEY and CDR2 SMNVEV (reference sequence). Trimming at V came to 2 bases and at J to 0 bases, leaving 10 bases not matched to a gene. The CDR3 protein is CASSLGRGLGGSYNEQFF. Written as DNA, the CDR3 is TGTGCCAGCAGTTTAGGTAGGGGGCTGGGTGGCTCCTACAATGAGCAGTTCTTC.